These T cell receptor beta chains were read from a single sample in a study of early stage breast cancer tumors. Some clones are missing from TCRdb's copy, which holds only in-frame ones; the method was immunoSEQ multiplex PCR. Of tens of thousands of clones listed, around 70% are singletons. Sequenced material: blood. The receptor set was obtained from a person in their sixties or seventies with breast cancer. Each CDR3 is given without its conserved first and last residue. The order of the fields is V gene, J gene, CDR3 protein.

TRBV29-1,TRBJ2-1,SVDGRGQVNEQF
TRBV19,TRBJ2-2,ASIEKRSGTGELF
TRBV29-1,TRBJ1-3,SASEKAGTIY
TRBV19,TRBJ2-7,ASSTRDRTSYEQY
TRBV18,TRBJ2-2,ASSPTTRNTGELF
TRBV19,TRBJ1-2,ASSITGTETYGYT
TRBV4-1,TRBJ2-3,ASSGPGEDTQY
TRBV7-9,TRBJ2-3,ASSRPSGTDTQY
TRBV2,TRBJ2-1,ASRQGKTNEQF
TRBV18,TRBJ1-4,ASSQQEANEKLF
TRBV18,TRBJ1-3,ASSPREDTTIY
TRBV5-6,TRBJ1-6,ASSLGQGRDSPLH
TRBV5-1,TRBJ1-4,ASSLAGYHATNEKLF
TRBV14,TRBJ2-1,ASSQVRGRAPEQF
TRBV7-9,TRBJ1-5,ASTPGESQPQH
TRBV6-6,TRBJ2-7,ATGQGASYEQY
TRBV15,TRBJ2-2,ATHGQGPTGELF
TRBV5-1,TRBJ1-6,ASSFDRGSSYNSPLH
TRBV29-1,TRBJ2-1,SVVGGLRLATYNEQF